The 24 T cell receptor beta chains listed next were all sequenced from one sample in a study of cytomegalovirus exposure and HLA in healthy donors. 60 Vbeta and 13 Jbeta primers were used in PCR. The protocol was immunoSEQ multiplex PCR, while the TCRdb copy is restricted to in-frame clones and leaves out a portion. The sample gives 95,000 to 150,000 clones, around 80% of which show up once; over 2% is in the top ten. Sequenced input: PBMCs. These receptors originate from a man aged 25 to 40 in good health and CMV-seronegative.

This rearrangement joins TRBV6-7 to TRBJ2-2, with D possibly being TRBD1 (6 bases). TRBV6-7 is an ORF, and what it does is uncertain. The CDR3 spans 18 residues. Trimming took off 6 bases at V and 2 bases at J, with 22 bases between the two ends. CDR3 loop: CASRLLGADAPNTGELFF. In DNA, the CDR3 is TGTGCCAGCAGACTTTTGGGGGCCGACGCACCAAACACCGGGGAGCTGTTTTTT.

This clone was counted between two and nine times. The V gene is TRBV6-6, the J gene TRBJ2-7, with D possibly matching TRBD1 (5 bases). CDR1 and CDR2 from the germline V gene are MNHNY and SVGAGI (reference sequence). This CDR3 has 14 amino acids. V lost 4 bases to trimming and J lost 4 bases, with 14 bases between them. As DNA, the CDR3 is TGTGCCAGCAGTTTCGAGAATGGGGCATACGAGCAGTACTTC. Translated: CASSFENGAYEQYF.

V is TRBV7-8 and J is TRBJ1-2; 8 nucleotides match TRBD1. Losses at the gene ends were 5 bases for V and 7 bases for J; bases not matched to a gene: 6. CDR1 SGHVS and CDR2 FQNEAQ come from the germline V gene. This CDR3 spans 13 amino acids. The DNA of the CDR3 is TGTGCCAGCAGCGGCCGGACAGGGAGTGGCTACACCTTC. Translation gives CASSGRTGSGYTF.

This clone was recorded only once. The chain has TRBV5-1 and TRBJ2-6, with no clear D. Trimming removed 0 bases at V and 2 bases at J, with 6 bases between. Germline V gene sequence: CDR1 SGHRS, CDR2 YFSETQ. CDR3 length: 15 residues. The CDR3 region is CASSLAFPGANVLTF. DNA of the CDR3: TGCGCCAGCAGCTTGGCCTTCCCTGGGGCCAACGTCCTGACTTTC.

This sequence joins TRBV4-3 and TRBJ1-1; maybe TRBD1 (6 bases). This CDR3 region has 15 residues. V was trimmed by 0 bases and J by 3 bases, leaving 11 bases between them. Germline V lookup: CDR1 LGHNA, CDR2 YSLEER. The chain's CDR3 is CASSQDSRGYTEAFF. The CDR3 nucleotides read TGCGCCAGCAGCCAAGATAGCAGGGGCTACACTGAAGCTTTCTTT.

This clone appeared once. The rearrangement uses TRBV19 and TRBJ2-5, with TRBD1 matching over 7 bases. Trimming cost V 3 bases and J 3 bases; bases outside gene matches: 4. CDR3 size: 14 residues. CDR1 and CDR2 from the germline V gene are LNHDA and SQIVND (reference sequence). The CDR3 sequence is CASSIIGTEETQYF. CDR3 sequence (DNA): TGTGCCAGTAGTATCATAGGGACAGAAGAGACCCAGTACTTC.

J is TRBJ2-2 and V is TRBV9, with 7 bases matching TRBD2. Germline assignment: CDR1 SGDLS and CDR2 YYNGEE. Losses at the gene ends were 3 bases for V and 6 bases for J; bases not matched to a gene: 8. The CDR3 spans 15 residues. CDR3 bases: TGTGCCAGCAGCGGGGAGGGGCGGGGAGCCGGGGAGCTGTTTTTT. Its protein product is CASSGEGRGAGELFF.

The chain uses TRBV7-2 and TRBJ1-6; maybe TRBD1 (5 bases). This CDR3 is built from 18 residues. CDR1 SGHTA and CDR2 FQGNSA come from the germline V gene. Trimming took 1 base from V and 0 from J, leaving 13 bases between them. CDR3 DNA sequence: TGTGCCAGCAGCTTAGTAGGGGAATTGAGCTCCTATAATTCACCCCTCCACTTT. Amino acids: CASSLVGELSSYNSPLHF.

This clone was observed a single time. This chain connects TRBV28 to TRBJ2-1, with 9 bases matching TRBD2. Looked up from germline, CDR1 is MDHEN and CDR2 is SYDVKM. The CDR3 loop spans 12 amino acids. J was trimmed by 7 bases and V by 11 bases; bases with no gene match: 6. CDR3 residues: CACGGGMNEQFF. The CDR3 DNA sequence: TGTGCCTGCGGGGGGGGCATGAATGAGCAGTTCTTC.

This chain joins TRBV5-4 and TRBJ2-1; a possible D gene is TRBD2 (6 bases). Between the trimmed V and J ends, which lost 0 bases and 9 bases, there was a span of 13 bases. Germline assignment: CDR1 SGHNT and CDR2 YYREEE (reference sequence). This CDR3 is 14 amino acids long. The CDR3 DNA is TGTGCCAGCAGCTTGGTCGGGGGTAGCGGTGAGCAGTTCTTC. Protein sequence: CASSLVGGSGEQFF.

The J gene is TRBJ2-5, the V gene TRBV28, with D perhaps TRBD1 (6 bases). Trimming pared 4 bases from V and 5 bases from J, leaving 17 bases between. Germline CDR1 and CDR2: MDHEN and SYDVKM. CDR3 size: 15 residues. The CDR3 DNA follows: TGTGCCAGCAGTTCACAGGGTTCATCTCTGGAGACCCAGTACTTC. Translated, it gives CASSSQGSSLETQYF.

To note about this clone: A junction boundary mismatches the germline segment, possibly from a read error. The chain employs TRBV20-1 and TRBJ2-4; D is uncertain. Germline CDR1 is DFQATT and CDR2 is SNEGSKA (reference sequence). The length of the CDR3 is 10 residues. The CDR3 region is CSAINNSQYF. DNA of the CDR3: TGCAGTGCTATTAATAACAGTCAGTACTTC.

This chain joins TRBV2 and TRBJ2-1, with 7 bases fitting TRBD2. Germline V gene data show CDR1 as SNHLY and CDR2 as FYNNEI. This CDR3 spans 15 amino acids. The J segment lost 2 bases and the V segment lost 2 bases, leaving 3 bases of the junction unmatched. As DNA, the CDR3 is TGTGCCAGCAGTGAACGTCTAGCGGCCTACAATGAGCAGTTCTTC. Translation gives CASSERLAAYNEQFF. The full variable domain, completed using reference TRBV2 and TRBJ2-1, is EPEVTQTPSHQVTQMGQEVILRCVPISNHLYFYWYRQILGQKVEFLVSFYNNEISEKSEIFDDQFSVERPDGSNFTLKIRSTKLEDSAMYFCASSERLAAYNEQFFGPGTRLTVL.

The V call is TRBV4-1, the J call TRBJ2-1; D might be TRBD2 (6 bases). CDR3 length: 15 amino acids. Germline CDR1 is MGHRA and CDR2 is YSYEKL. Trimming took off 4 bases at V and 5 bases at J, with 15 bases between the two ends. The CDR3 loop is CASSPPSGGDNEQFF. The DNA for the CDR3 is TGCGCCAGCAGCCCGCCGAGTGGCGGGGACAATGAGCAGTTCTTC.

The CDR3 region has the DNA TGTGCCACCAGCCCCCCCCGGGAAGGGCATCAGCCCCAGCATTTT. This sequence encodes CATSPPREGHQPQHF. This chain connects TRBV15 to TRBJ1-5; D unclear. The CDR3 extends over 15 amino acids. The V end was cut by 5 bases, the J end by 5 bases, with 16 bases between. Germline V gene data show CDR1 as LNHNV and CDR2 as YYDKDF (reference sequence).

This CDR3 is CASSRGGRVFDEQFF. The CDR3 DNA is TGTGCCAGTTCGCGGGGGGGCCGTGTCTTCGATGAGCAGTTCTTC. The chain joins TRBV6-5 to TRBJ2-1; 9 bases match TRBD2. CDR3 length: 15 amino acids. Germline CDR1 MNHEY, CDR2 SVGAGI. Unmatched junction bases numbered 14, after V lost 9 bases and J lost 8 bases.

This clone was observed a handful of times. The chain employs TRBV4-1 and TRBJ2-7; 7 positions agree with TRBD1. Per germline, CDR1 MGHRA and CDR2 YSYEKL. CDR3 length: 15 amino acids. The V gene end was trimmed by 4 bases and the J gene end by 2 bases; junction bases not matched to a gene: 8. In DNA, the CDR3 is TGCGCCAGCAGCCTCGCCGGGACAGCCGCCTACGAGCAGTACTTC. Protein sequence: CASSLAGTAAYEQYF.

The J gene is TRBJ2-7, the V gene TRBV27; 8 nucleotides agree with TRBD1. Per germline, CDR1 MNHEY and CDR2 SMNVEV (reference sequence). The CDR3 is 15 amino acids. V lost 5 bases to trimming and J lost 6 bases; unmatched junction nucleotides: 12. CDR3 bases: TGTGCCAGCAGTACCCTAACGGCAGGGGGCGGCGAGCAGTACTTC. Its protein is CASSTLTAGGGEQYF.

The rearrangement joins TRBV5-1 to TRBJ1-3, with 9 positions matching TRBD1. Trimming took 8 bases from V and 4 from J; bases not matched to a gene: 7. Germline V gene sequence: CDR1 SGHRS, CDR2 YFSETQ. The CDR3 totals 14 residues. The chain's CDR3 is CARKGTGPGNTIYF. Written as DNA, the CDR3 is TGCGCCAGGAAAGGGACAGGGCCCGGAAACACCATATATTTT. Using reference TRBV5-1 and TRBJ1-3 for the parts outside the CDR3, the full variable domain is KAGVTQTPRYLIKTRGQQVTLSCSPISGHRSVSWYQQTPGQGLQFLFEYFSETQRNKGNFPGRFSGRQFSNSRSEMNVSTLELGDSALYLCARKGTGPGNTIYFGEGSWLTVV.

This chain uses TRBV29-1 with TRBJ2-3; 12 bases match TRBD1. Per germline, CDR1 SQVTM and CDR2 ANQGSEA. The V gene end was trimmed by 1 base and the J gene end by 5 bases; junction bases not matched to a gene: 4. The CDR3 is 15 residues long. As DNA, the CDR3 is TGCAGCGTTGAAGCCGGGACAGGGGGCGAAGATACGCAGTATTTT. It codes for CSVEAGTGGEDTQYF.

The CDR3, as DNA: TGTGCCAGCAGTGCAATCAGGGAGGGGGCTTTCTTT. Amino acid sequence: CASSAIREGAFF. This chain links TRBV2 with TRBJ1-1, with D possibly being TRBD1 (5 bases). The CDR3 sequence is 12 residues long. The V end lost 4 bases, the J end lost 11 bases, and 14 bases lay between the germline ends. CDR1 and CDR2 from the germline V gene are SNHLY and FYNNEI. The full variable domain, completed using reference TRBV2 and TRBJ1-1, is EPEVTQTPSHQVTQMGQEVILRCVPISNHLYFYWYRQILGQKVEFLVSFYNNEISEKSEIFDDQFSVERPDGSNFTLKIRSTKLEDSAMYFCASSAIREGAFFGQGTRLTVV.

This clone has a single count. This rearrangement joins TRBV7-2 to TRBJ2-1; TRBD1 might be the D (5 bases). Between the trimmed V and J ends, which lost 2 bases and 4 bases, there was a span of 6 bases. CDR1 and CDR2 from the germline V gene are SGHTA and FQGNSA. The CDR3 runs to 13 residues. CDR3 in amino acids: CASSLRGYNEQFF. For the CDR3, the DNA is TGTGCCAGCAGCTTAAGGGGTTACAATGAGCAGTTCTTC.

The chain combines TRBV7-6 with TRBJ1-5; a weak D match, TRBD1 (5 bases). The CDR3 is made up of 16 amino acids. CDR1 SGHVS and CDR2 FNYEAQ come from the germline V gene. Trimming took 4 bases from V and 1 from J, leaving 14 bases between them. Here the CDR3 DNA reads TGTGCCAGCAGCTCCGACCCGGGGGGGAGCAATCAGCCCCAGCATTTT. Its translation: CASSSDPGGSNQPQHF.

This clone came up once. The genes are TRBV7-2 and TRBJ1-2; D is ambiguous. The V gene lost 3 bases and the J gene lost 8 bases, with 13 bases spanning the gap. CDR3 length: 13 residues. Germline CDR1 SGHTA, CDR2 FQGNSA. The CDR3 sequence is CASSLSSFEGYTF. The CDR3 DNA reads TGTGCCAGCAGCTTGAGTAGCTTCGAGGGCTACACCTTC.